This T cell receptor (beta chain) stems from a study of OX40 agonist ivuxolimab in advanced cancers. Study as a whole: The mean age was about 57 years, ranging from about 23 to 85, with approximately 83% of participants male.

Study-level points and caveats: Partial responders treated at 0.1-3.0 mg/kg exhibited clonal expansion among the lowest measured.

The assay was immunoSEQ multiplex PCR, and TCRdb's table has in-frame clones only and misses some. The repertoire holds tens of thousands of clones, with 90% to 95% as singletons. Concerning this clone: The antigen is unknown.

V lost 0 bases, J lost 6 bases, and 17 bases lay in between. Per the germline V gene, CDR1 is MNHNY and CDR2 is SVGAGI (reference sequence). The CDR3 consists of 16 residues. This rearrangement joins TRBV6-6 to TRBJ1-2; D is perhaps TRBD1 (6 bases). The material was CD4+ or CD8+ T cells sorted from blood, obtained in a trial of the OX40 agonist ivuxolimab. This TCR was sampled from an adult with an advanced solid tumor such as melanoma, head and neck, liver or kidney cancer. CDR3: CASSYSTRQVSDGYTF. In nucleotides, the CDR3 is TGTGCCAGCAGTTACTCAACCCGACAGGTCAGCGATGGCTACACCTTC.